Below are 27 T cell receptor beta chains sequenced from a single sample in a study of T cells in women clearing cervical HPV infection. Some clones are missing from TCRdb's copy, which holds only in-frame ones; the method was immunoSEQ multiplex PCR. The table gives some 40,000 clones; the top ten clones make up more than 1% of it. Material: blood buffy coat. The origin of the receptors is a woman between 18 and 75 years old with a cervical HPV16 infection that either progressed to CIN3+ or cleared (not recorded which).

With regard to this clone: The read gets to within 3 residues of the CDR3 end, and the germline J gene fills in the rest. The chain recombines TRBV10-2 with TRBJ1-4; 10 nucleotides agree with TRBD1. J was trimmed by 6 bases and V by 6 bases; bases with no gene match: 4. This CDR3 has 14 amino acids. CDR1 WSHSY and CDR2 SAAADI come from the germline V gene. CDR3 sequence reads: CASRLTGGDEKLFF. The CDR3 bases that were read are TGCGCCAGCAGACTGACAGGGGGCGATGAAAAA.

A word on this clone: The read ends 3 residues before the CDR3 terminus; that terminus is restored from the germline J gene. This sequence joins TRBV7-9 and TRBJ1-6; D is unresolved. This CDR3 has 14 residues. Germline V gene data show CDR1 as SEHNR and CDR2 as FQNEAQ (reference sequence). The germline V and J ends were trimmed by 1 base and 9 bases, with 10 bases remaining between them. The sequenced part of the CDR3 DNA is TGTGCCAGCAGCTTAGAGCGGGGTCTTTCACCC. Its translation: CASSLERGLSP. The whole CDR3 sequence is CASSLERGLSPLHF.

With regard to this clone: The missing CDR3 end, 3 residues past where the read stops, is filled in from the germline J gene. This chain joins TRBV6-2 or TRBV6-3 and TRBJ1-1, with D possibly matching TRBD1 (5 bases). CDR3 length equals 13 residues. Germline V CDR1 and CDR2: MNHEY, SVGEGT. CDR3 bases read: TGTGCCAGCAGTTACCTCGGAAGGGGTGGA. Protein sequence: CASSYLGRGG. The full-length CDR3 reads as CASSYLGRGGAFF.

As concerns this clone: The CDR3 extends 3 residues past the end of the read, so its final part is completed from the germline J gene. This sequence joins TRBV5-1 and TRBJ1-1; 9 nucleotides agree with TRBD1. The CDR3 is 17 amino acids. Germline CDR1 and CDR2: SGHRS and YFSETQ. V was clipped by 6 bases and J by 0 bases; unmatched bases: 12. CDR3 protein: CASTPGQGRALNTEAFF. The DNA read from the CDR3 is TGCGCCAGCACCCCGGGACAGGGTAGAGCGCTGAACACTGAA.

About this clone itself: Coverage ceases 3 residues before the CDR3 finishes, and the germline J gene fills in the end. The V gene is TRBV30, the J gene TRBJ1-5; weak D call: TRBD1 (5 bases). Trimming stripped 4 bases from V and 5 bases from J, with 12 bases between. CDR3 size: 13 residues. Germline CDR1 GTSNPN, CDR2 SVGIG (reference sequence). Partial CDR3 DNA: TGTGCCTGGACCGCAGGGCCTTATCAGCCC. Translation: CAWTAGPYQP. The entire CDR3 reads CAWTAGPYQPQHF.

According to its frequency, this clone is medium-sized. Read coverage stops 3 residues before the CDR3 terminus; the germline J gene supplies the remainder. The chain uses TRBV20-1 and TRBJ2-7; possibly TRBD1 for D (6 bases). Trimming removed 5 bases at V and 3 bases at J, with 14 bases between. CDR3 length equals 13 residues. Germline-derived CDR1 and CDR2 are DFQATT and SNEGSKA (reference sequence). The part of the CDR3 DNA that was read is TGCAGTGCTGAACAGGGAAAGGGCTACGAG. Its protein is CSAEQGKGYE. The full CDR3 reads CSAEQGKGYEQYF.

As to this clone: The CDR3 end is not reached by the read, which stops 3 residues before it; the germline J gene fills it in. The chain couples TRBV7-9 to TRBJ1-2; D unresolved. Germline CDR1 reads SEHNR; CDR2 reads FQNEAQ (reference sequence). The CDR3 totals 14 residues. V gave up 1 base and J gave up 5 bases, with 11 bases separating them. CDR3 bases read: TGTGCCAGCAGCTTAGTGGGCTCGGGGTATGGC. This gives the protein CASSLVGSGYG. The full CDR3 is CASSLVGSGYGYTF.

Notes on this clone: Coverage ceases 3 residues before the CDR3 finishes, and the germline J gene fills in the end. Other DNA sequences within the sample encode an identical CDR3. The chain uses TRBV6-1 and TRBJ2-7; D may correspond to TRBD1 or TRBD2 (5 bases each). This CDR3 spans 14 amino acids. V dropped 2 bases and J dropped 3 bases, with 11 bases sitting between them. Looked up from germline, CDR1 is MNHNS and CDR2 is SASEGT. CDR3 loop: CASSETQGDYEQYF. Partial CDR3 DNA: TGTGCCAGCAGTGAAACGCAGGGAGACTACGAG.

As to this clone: The read ends 3 residues before the CDR3 terminus; that terminus is restored from the germline J gene. This rearrangement joins TRBV20-1 to TRBJ2-7; D call uncertain. The germline V and J ends were trimmed by 6 bases and 3 bases, with 12 bases remaining between them. CDR3 length: 12 amino acids. CDR1 and CDR2 from the germline V gene are DFQATT and SNEGSKA (reference sequence). The part of the CDR3 DNA that was read is TGCAGTGCCAACCCGACGGGCTACGAG. As protein: CSANPTGYE. The complete CDR3 protein is CSANPTGYEQYF.

Remarks on this clone: The read terminates 3 residues ahead of where the CDR3 ends, so the germline J gene completes it. The chain employs TRBV30 and TRBJ1-4, with 7 bases identical to TRBD1. Per germline, CDR1 GTSNPN and CDR2 SVGIG (reference sequence). This CDR3 spans 16 amino acids. J gave up 0 bases and V 2 bases, and 6 bases lay outside the gene matches. CDR3 DNA (partial): TGTGCCTGGAGTCCGGGACAGAGGACAACTAATGAAAAA. Amino acids: CAWSPGQRTTNEK. The CDR3 in full is CAWSPGQRTTNEKLFF. The full variable domain, rest sourced from reference TRBV30 and TRBJ1-4, is SQTIHQWPATLVQPVGSPLSLECTVEGTSNPNLYWYRQAAGRGLQLLFYSVGIGQISSEVPQNLSASRPQDRQFILSSKKLLLSDSGFYLCAWSPGQRTTNEKLFFGSGTQLSVL.

For this clone: The CDR3 end lies 3 residues beyond the end of the read and is filled in from the germline J gene. The chain combines TRBV19 with TRBJ2-1, with 11 bases aligning to TRBD2. V was clipped by 5 bases and J by 4 bases; unmatched bases: 7. The CDR3 has 16 amino acids. Germline V gene lookup returns CDR1 LNHDA and CDR2 SQIVND (reference sequence). CDR3 DNA, as far as it was read: TGTGCCAGTAGTCCGAATAGCGGGGGGGCTTACAATGAG. It is translated as CASSPNSGGAYNE. The CDR3 in its entirety is CASSPNSGGAYNEQFF. The complete variable domain, with remaining parts taken from reference TRBV19 and TRBJ2-1, reads DGGITQSPKYLFRKEGQNVTLSCEQNLNHDAMYWYRQDPGQGLRLIYYSQIVNDFQKGDIAEGYSVSREKKESFPLTVTSAQKNPTAFYLCASSPNSGGAYNEQFFGPGTRLTVL.

Turning to this clone: The read comes to an end 3 residues before the CDR3 does, leaving the germline J gene to fill in the end. The V and J genes are TRBV20-1 and TRBJ2-5, with a possible D match to TRBD2 (5 bases). Germline V lookup: CDR1 DFQATT, CDR2 SNEGSKA (reference sequence). The CDR3 runs 13 residues. The germline V and J ends were trimmed by 6 bases and 5 bases, with 16 bases remaining between them. CDR3 DNA, as far as it was read: TGCAGTGCCCACCTCTCTAGCCACGAGACC. Translated, it gives CSAHLSSHET. The full CDR3 is CSAHLSSHETQYF.

With regard to this clone: The missing CDR3 end, 3 residues past where the read stops, is filled in from the germline J gene. This chain connects TRBV6-1 to TRBJ1-6; perhaps TRBD1 as D (5 bases). CDR1 MNHNS and CDR2 SASEGT come from the germline V gene. V lost 3 bases, J lost 10 bases, and 13 bases lay in between. This CDR3 region has 14 residues. The sequenced part of the CDR3 DNA is TGTGCCAGCAGTGAGGCAGGGCTTTTATCACCC. Translated, it gives CASSEAGLLSP. The full CDR3 protein reads CASSEAGLLSPLHF.

CDR3 DNA (partial): TGTGCCTGGAAAACGGGGGACATT. Translating gives CAWKTGDI. The CDR3 in its entirety is CAWKTGDIQYF. J is TRBJ2-4 and V is TRBV30, with D maybe TRBD2 (6 bases). The CDR3 goes on 3 residues after the read ends, and that part is filled in from the germline J gene. V gave up 4 bases and J gave up 8 bases, with 9 bases separating them. Germline V gene sequence: CDR1 GTSNPN, CDR2 SVGIG (reference sequence). This CDR3 spans 11 amino acids. Supplemented by reference TRBV30 and TRBJ2-4, the full variable domain reads SQTIHQWPATLVQPVGSPLSLECTVEGTSNPNLYWYRQAAGRGLQLLFYSVGIGQISSEVPQNLSASRPQDRQFILSSKKLLLSDSGFYLCAWKTGDIQYFGAGTRLSVL.

Points on this clone: The junction departs from germline at one end; a sequencing error may be responsible. The sequenced CDR3 bases are TGCGCCAGCAGCCAAGCCCCACAAGCGGGAGGCTACGAG. Residues: CASSQAPQAGGYE. The entire CDR3 is CASSQAPQAGGYEQYF. The rearrangement joins TRBV4-2 to TRBJ2-7; 9 nucleotides align to TRBD2. The sequence runs out 3 residues before the end of the CDR3; the remainder is reconstructed from the germline J gene. The CDR3 sequence is 16 residues long. Germline CDR1 is LGHNA and CDR2 is YNFKEQ.

Remarks on this clone: The read gets to within 3 residues of the CDR3 end, and the germline J gene fills in the rest. J is TRBJ2-3 and V is TRBV5-1, with D hard to call. This CDR3 spans 16 amino acids. Germline values: CDR1 SGHRS, CDR2 YFSETQ. Trimming left V 4 bases short and J 4 bases short, with 19 bases between. The CDR3 region is CASSPAMPGRADTQYF. The DNA read from the CDR3 is TGCGCCAGCAGCCCGGCCATGCCCGGAAGGGCAGATACG.

On this clone itself: The read halts 3 residues ahead of the CDR3 end, with the missing end drawn from the germline J gene. V and J are TRBV5-6 and TRBJ2-7; TRBD1 is a possible D gene (6 bases). Trimming took 5 bases from V and 1 from J, leaving 10 bases between them. The germline CDR1 and CDR2 sequences are SGHDT and YYEEEE. CDR3 length: 13 residues. The covered CDR3 bases are TGTGCCAGCAGTCCCCAGGGGTCCTACGAG. Protein product: CASSPQGSYE. The entire CDR3 sequence reads CASSPQGSYEQYF.

Details on this clone: The sequenced fragment ends 3 residues before the CDR3 boundary, so the rest is inferred from the germline J gene. The gene calls are TRBV11-2 and TRBJ2-5; D uncertain. The CDR3 runs to 11 residues. Germline V gives CDR1 SGHAT, CDR2 FQNNGV. V was pared by 5 bases and J by 5 bases, with 6 bases between. Partial CDR3 DNA: TGTGCCAGCAGCGCTACCGAGACC. Encoded protein: CASSATET. The full CDR3 protein is CASSATETQYF.

Note on this clone: The read ends 3 residues early relative to the CDR3; the germline J gene fills the gap. Other DNA sequences in the same sample also yield this CDR3. The V gene is TRBV7-3, the J gene TRBJ2-7; tentatively, D is TRBD2 (7 bases). Per germline, CDR1 SGHTA and CDR2 FQGTGA. This CDR3 comprises 17 residues. Trimming stripped 0 bases from V and 1 base from J, with 16 bases between. CDR3 DNA (partial): TGTGCCAGCAGCTTAACGGGGGGGGCGGGGGAATCCTACGAG. As protein: CASSLTGGAGESYE. The full CDR3 protein reads CASSLTGGAGESYEQYF.

Remarks on this clone: Read data end 3 residues before the CDR3 end; the end is taken from the germline J gene. V and J are TRBV7-7 and TRBJ2-1, with TRBD2 identical over 7 bases. With V trimmed by 2 bases and J by 8 bases, 6 bases remained unmatched. Germline V gene lookup returns CDR1 SSHAT and CDR2 FNYEAQ (reference sequence). CDR3 length equals 14 residues. Partial CDR3 DNA: TGTGCCAGCAGCTTATTCAGGGAGGGCTATGAG. Its protein is CASSLFREGYE. The whole CDR3 protein reads CASSLFREGYEQFF.

With respect to this clone: The read terminates 3 residues ahead of where the CDR3 ends, so the germline J gene completes it. This chain connects TRBV2 to TRBJ1-4, with no clear D. The germline CDR1 and CDR2 sequences are SNHLY and FYNNEI. The CDR3 length is 13 residues. CDR3: CASSEQAIGELFF. CDR3 DNA, as far as it was read: TGTGCCAGCAGTGAACAGGCAATCGGAGAA.

With respect to this clone: The read gets to within 3 residues of the CDR3 end, and the germline J gene fills in the rest. This rearrangement joins TRBV20-1 to TRBJ2-6; unclear D gene. V lost 5 bases to trimming and J lost 0 bases, with 11 bases between them. This CDR3 spans 15 amino acids. The germline V gene has CDR1 DFQATT and CDR2 SNEGSKA (reference sequence). CDR3 DNA (partial): TGCAGTGCTTTTCCAGATACCTCTGGGGCCAACGTC. This codes for CSAFPDTSGANV. Given in full, the CDR3 is CSAFPDTSGANVLTF.

As for this clone: With the read ending 3 residues before the CDR3 end, the germline J gene is used to fill in that end. This rearrangement joins TRBV5-6 to TRBJ2-5, with D maybe TRBD2 (6 bases). Trimming pared 3 bases from V and 5 bases from J, leaving 17 bases between. Germline V gene sequence: CDR1 SGHDT, CDR2 YYEEEE. This CDR3 is 15 amino acids long. CDR3 sequence: CASSSWRGGSETQYF. Partial CDR3 DNA: TGTGCCAGCAGCTCATGGCGGGGTGGGAGTGAGACC.

For this clone: The CDR3 goes on 3 residues after the read ends, and that part is filled in from the germline J gene. The J gene is TRBJ2-7, the V gene TRBV19; weak D call: TRBD2 (7 bases). V gave up 2 bases and J gave up 2 bases, with 16 bases separating them. The CDR3 runs 16 residues. Looked up from germline, CDR1 is LNHDA and CDR2 is SQIVND (reference sequence). CDR3 bases read: TGTGCCAGTAGTATATCCGCGGGGGACACCACCTACGAG. Translating it yields CASSISAGDTTYE. The whole CDR3 reads CASSISAGDTTYEQYF.

The part of the CDR3 DNA that was read is TGTGCCAGCAGCAGCATAGCGGGGGGTATCTACGAG. Translated, it gives CASSSIAGGIYE. The complete CDR3 protein is CASSSIAGGIYEQYF. The chain recombines TRBV5-4 with TRBJ2-7; 10 bases align to TRBD2. Read coverage stops 3 residues before the CDR3 terminus; the germline J gene supplies the remainder. Germline CDR1 reads SGHNT; CDR2 reads YYREEE (reference sequence). With 4 bases clipped from V and 3 bases from J, the junction kept 7 bases outside the gene matches. This CDR3 is 15 amino acids long.

With respect to this clone: The missing CDR3 end, 3 residues past where the read stops, is filled in from the germline J gene. The V and J genes are TRBV19 and TRBJ1-1; D gene uncertain. This CDR3 is 15 amino acids long. CDR1 and CDR2 (germline): LNHDA, SQIVND (reference sequence). Between the trimmed V and J ends, which lost 5 bases and 1 base, there was a span of 14 bases. The CDR3 protein is CASSPRGGRNTEAFF. CDR3 DNA (partial): TGTGCCAGTAGTCCTCGGGGAGGGAGGAACACTGAA.

As to this clone: The missing CDR3 end, 3 residues past where the read stops, is filled in from the germline J gene. The J gene is TRBJ1-3, the V gene TRBV20-1, with D perhaps TRBD1 (6 bases). Per germline, CDR1 DFQATT and CDR2 SNEGSKA (reference sequence). CDR3 length: 14 residues. V lost 5 bases and J lost 2, with 13 bases in between. CDR3 sequence: CSAPYRETGNTIYF. The covered CDR3 bases are TGCAGTGCTCCGTACAGGGAAACTGGAAACACC.